This T cell receptor (beta chain) was captured by sequencing in a study of blood T cell repertoires in COVID-19. The wider study: Acute and convalescent COVID-19 specimens originated in the United States, Italy and Spain. The cDNA or gDNA used as material had been derived from T cells, B-cell-depleted T cells, or PBMCs.

Trimming took 3 bases from V and 2 from J; bases not matched to a gene: 16. The CDR3 is 19 residues long. Germline loops: CDR1 GTSNPN, CDR2 SVGIG (reference sequence). As handled by the study authors: Scientists estimated how many nucleated cells there were by amplifying reference gene primers. TCRdb's table, derived via immunoSEQ multiplex PCR, lists solely in-frame clones and lacks some. V and J calls and clone size follow that table, whereas D and trimming were derived from the DNA. The sample has fewer than 250,000 clones; about 83% are singletons. The rearrangement joins TRBV30 to TRBJ1-3; 10 nucleotides line up with TRBD1. The clonotype originates from a woman aged 45-65 years with acute or convalescent COVID-19. The sequenced material came from peripheral blood. CDR3 nucleotides: TGTGCCTGGAGGGCTCCCCGGGACAGGGGCTCCAGGGCTGGAAACACCATATATTTT. Translated, it gives CAWRAPRDRGSRAGNTIYF.